Listed here is a single T cell receptor beta chain. The germline CDR1 and CDR2 sequences are SGHRS and YFSETQ. The CDR3 totals 15 residues. V lost 7 bases to trimming and J lost 4 bases; unmatched junction nucleotides: 9. The data were taken from a study of blood T cell repertoires in COVID-19. Study-wide background: The origin of the acute and convalescent COVID-19 samples was the United States, Italy and Spain. Nucleic acid was either cDNA or gDNA, and it came from T cells, B-cell-depleted T cells, or PBMCs.

Authors' analysis steps: Using reference gene primer amplification, nucleated cell counts were estimated. Sequenced by immunoSEQ multiplex PCR; TCRdb stores in-frame clones only, minus some. D and trimming come from the DNA, and the V and J calls and clone size come from that table. Of fewer than 8,500 clones in the sample, 80% to 90% are singletons; the top ten hold about 10%. This rearrangement joins TRBV5-1 to TRBJ2-5; 11 nucleotides line up with TRBD1. Sequenced material: peripheral blood. This TCR came from a man between 65 and 85 years old with active COVID-19. CDR3 in amino acids: CASSSGTGGRETQYF. The CDR3 region has the DNA TGCGCCAGCTCCTCCGGGACAGGGGGTCGAGAGACCCAGTACTTC.